These 4 T cell receptor beta chains were all obtained from the same sample, sequenced in a study of T cell responses to AZD1222 COVID-19 vaccine. Clones were read by immunoSEQ multiplex PCR, and TCRdb kept only the in-frame ones, dropping some. Altogether about 150,000 clones are present, approximately 90% being singletons, with the ten largest covering 1.9%. The sequencing used peripheral blood, collected on day 0 of AZD1222 vaccination. The receptor source for this set is an adult in good health.

J is TRBJ1-1 and V is TRBV28; tentatively, D is TRBD1 (6 bases). This CDR3 has 15 residues. Trimming stripped 6 bases from V and 5 bases from J, with 19 bases between. Germline V gene data show CDR1 as MDHEN and CDR2 as SYDVKM. This chain's CDR3 is CASSPGDLGETEAFF. The CDR3 DNA sequence: TGTGCCAGCAGCCCAGGGGACCTCGGGGAAACTGAAGCTTTCTTT.

The genes are TRBV7-8 and TRBJ1-1; 8 bases fit TRBD1. The V segment lost 4 bases and the J segment 1 base; nucleotides outside the gene matches: 5. This CDR3 has 15 residues. CDR1 is SGHVS and CDR2 is FQNEAQ in the germline V gene. CDR3 in amino acids: CASSSGQGPNTEAFF. For the CDR3, the DNA is TGTGCCAGCAGCTCAGGACAGGGTCCGAACACTGAAGCTTTCTTT.

The chain combines TRBV2 with TRBJ2-1, with D possibly TRBD1 on 7 matching bases. From germline, CDR1 is SNHLY and CDR2 FYNNEI. The CDR3 runs to 15 residues. Trimming removed 5 bases at V and 6 bases at J, with 17 bases between. The CDR3 bases are TGTGCCAGCAGTCTCAGGGGGACTCTTCCCAATGAGCAGTTCTTC. Protein: CASSLRGTLPNEQFF.

The chain recombines TRBV5-1 with TRBJ1-2; 7 nucleotides line up with TRBD1. The CDR3 length is 15 residues. After removal of 4 bases from V and 2 bases from J, the junction contained 8 bases not matched to a gene. Germline lookup yields CDR1 SGHRS and CDR2 YFSETQ. CDR3 DNA: TGCGCCAGCAGCGCAGGGGGTAAATTGAACTATGGCTACACCTTC. It codes for CASSAGGKLNYGYTF.